This entry lists 25 T cell receptor beta chains sequenced from one sample in a study of T cell responses to AZD1222 COVID-19 vaccine. Clones were sequenced by immunoSEQ multiplex PCR, and TCRdb holds only the in-frame ones, with some missing. The sample lists around 140,000 clones, over 85% occurring once. The source material was peripheral blood, sampled 28 days after the second AZD1222 dose. The receptors originated from an adult who received the AZD1222 COVID-19 vaccine.

The table lists this clone with a few counts. The chain carries TRBV28 and TRBJ1-1; a possible D gene is TRBD1 (5 bases). CDR1 is MDHEN, CDR2 SYDVKM, per germline. The CDR3 has 16 residues. V was clipped by 7 bases and J by 1 base, with 19 bases between them. Written as DNA, the CDR3 is TGTGCCAGCACCACCGCGGCCGCAGGGAGGAACACTGAAGCTTTCTTT. Translation: CASTTAAAGRNTEAFF.

The chain employs TRBV7-2 and TRBJ2-3, with 13 bases that match TRBD2. The CDR3 contains 19 residues. From germline, CDR1 is SGHTA and CDR2 FQGNSA. V gave up 5 bases and J gave up 11 bases; unmatched junction bases: 22. The CDR3 protein is CASSQVGDPGLAGRGGQYF. The CDR3 coding sequence is TGTGCCAGCAGCCAAGTGGGGGACCCGGGACTAGCGGGACGAGGGGGGCAGTATTTT.

This clone was detected only once. The rearrangement joins TRBV29-1 to TRBJ2-1; D gene unclear. Germline V gene data show CDR1 as SQVTM and CDR2 as ANQGSEA. CDR3 length equals 15 residues. V was pared by 1 base and J by 4 bases, with 14 bases between. DNA of the CDR3: TGCAGCGTTGAAGGATTCCGGACGGAATACAATGAGCAGTTCTTC. Protein: CSVEGFRTEYNEQFF.

V is TRBV7-9 and J is TRBJ2-7; D remains unclear. The V gene lost 6 bases and the J gene lost 0 bases, with 15 bases spanning the gap. The CDR3 is 15 amino acids. CDR1 and CDR2 (germline): SEHNR, FQNEAQ (reference sequence). CDR3 sequence (DNA): TGTGCCAGCAGGCCCAGTGAGCTCGGCTCCTACGAGCAGTACTTC. Translation: CASRPSELGSYEQYF.

The rearrangement links TRBV6-2 or TRBV6-3 to TRBJ1-5, with D possibly TRBD1 on 5 matching bases. The CDR3 covers 16 residues. Per the germline V gene, CDR1 is MNHEY and CDR2 is SVGEGT. Trimming stripped 6 bases from V and 5 bases from J, with 20 bases between. The CDR3 coding sequence is TGTGCCAGCAGCCGCCCTCCCCGGCAGGGAGATCAGCCCCAGCATTTT. It codes for CASSRPPRQGDQPQHF.

The CDR3 region has the DNA TGTGCCAGCAGCTTGGCCGGGGGCACTAACTATGGCTACACCTTC. This encodes CASSLAGGTNYGYTF. The chain is built from TRBV5-5 and TRBJ1-2; D is perhaps TRBD1 (6 bases). V lost 0 bases to trimming and J lost 0 bases, with 9 bases between them. The germline V gene has CDR1 SGHKS and CDR2 YYEKEE (reference sequence). The CDR3 has 15 residues.

The chain joins TRBV10-3 to TRBJ1-4; D might be TRBD1 (6 bases). CDR3 length: 16 amino acids. Germline CDR1 and CDR2: ENHRY and SYGVKD. Trimming left V 0 bases short and J 8 bases short, with 16 bases between. CDR3 DNA sequence: TGTGCCATCAGTGAGTCGCTTACAGGGAGTGACGAAAAACTGTTTTTT. Its protein product is CAISESLTGSDEKLFF.

The chain couples TRBV7-9 to TRBJ1-1; a possible D gene is TRBD1 (6 bases). Germline V CDR1 and CDR2: SEHNR, FQNEAQ (reference sequence). The ends were cut back, 6 bases at V and 9 bases at J, with 23 bases in the middle. This CDR3 has 15 residues. DNA of the CDR3: TGTGCCAGCAGTCAAGGGACAATTGAATGGAATAAAGCTTTCTTT. This codes for CASSQGTIEWNKAFF.

The CDR3 region has the DNA TGTGCCAGCAGCCAGAGACAGGGACCTAACTATGGCTACACCTTC. Its translation: CASSQRQGPNYGYTF. This chain links TRBV4-2 with TRBJ1-2, with 7 positions matching TRBD1. The V segment lost 3 bases and the J segment 0 bases; nucleotides outside the gene matches: 4. The CDR3 loop spans 15 amino acids. Germline CDR1 reads LGHNA; CDR2 reads YNFKEQ.

The sample holds a few counts of this clone. One end of the junction is discordant with germline, which a read error may explain. The chain has TRBV5-1 and TRBJ2-1, with 12 nucleotides matching TRBD1. The CDR3 loop spans 15 amino acids. Germline V CDR1 and CDR2: SGHRS, YFSETQ. CDR3 loop: CASSLGQGANNEQFF. CDR3 DNA: TGCGCCAGCAGTTTGGGACAGGGGGCAAACAATGAGCAGTTCTTC.

The chain is built from TRBV2 and TRBJ1-4; no firm D call. Germline CDR1 reads SNHLY; CDR2 reads FYNNEI. CDR3 length: 16 amino acids. V was pared by 2 bases and J by 0 bases, with 10 bases between. The chain's CDR3 is CASSESGAATNEKLFF. CDR3 in DNA: TGTGCCAGCAGTGAAAGCGGAGCCGCAACTAATGAAAAACTGTTTTTT.

On this clone: This specimen includes other DNA sequences encoding the same CDR3. This rearrangement joins TRBV9 to TRBJ1-2; D might be TRBD1 (6 bases). The V gene's germline CDR1 is SGDLS and CDR2 YYNGEE. The CDR3 loop spans 13 amino acids. The ends were cut back, 4 bases at V and 2 bases at J, with 9 bases in the middle. The CDR3 coding sequence is TGTGCCAGCAGCCCACAGGGAAACTATGGCTACACCTTC. It is translated as CASSPQGNYGYTF.

This rearrangement joins TRBV11-1 to TRBJ1-5; the match to TRBD1 covers 10 bases. Trimming removed 5 bases from V and 5 bases from J; junction bases left unmatched: 6. The germline gives CDR1 SGHAT, CDR2 FQDESV (reference sequence). The CDR3 is made up of 15 amino acids. The CDR3 region has the DNA TGTGCCAGCAGCCCGGGACAGGGGCCCTATCAGCCCCAGCATTTT. Translation: CASSPGQGPYQPQHF.

CDR3 sequence: CATSRGTATNEKLFF. The CDR3 coding sequence is TGTGCCACCAGCAGAGGGACAGCAACTAATGAAAAACTGTTTTTT. The chain recombines TRBV15 with TRBJ1-4; D is possibly TRBD1 (6 bases). V lost 1 base, J lost 0 bases, and 6 bases lay in between. The CDR3 has 15 amino acids. Germline-derived CDR1 and CDR2 are LNHNV and YYDKDF (reference sequence).

In its sample, this clone was seen once. The chain joins TRBV28 to TRBJ1-2; D not certain. This CDR3 comprises 16 residues. The V end was cut by 3 bases, the J end by 4 bases, with 18 bases between. Germline-derived CDR1 and CDR2 are MDHEN and SYDVKM. CDR3 nucleotide sequence: TGTGCCAGCAGTTTCCGGACGCGCGGACGGGGCTATGGCTACACCTTC. Translation gives CASSFRTRGRGYGYTF.

This clone was seen just once. V and J are TRBV6-6 and TRBJ1-1; a weak D match, TRBD1 (5 bases). Trimming stripped 10 bases from V and 6 bases from J, with 18 bases between. This CDR3 is 13 amino acids long. CDR1 MNHNY and CDR2 SVGAGI come from the germline V gene (reference sequence). This chain's CDR3 is CAIAGQGISEAFF. The CDR3 DNA reads TGTGCCATCGCAGGGCAGGGAATATCTGAAGCTTTCTTT.

A remark on this clone: Within the sample, other DNA sequences also encode this same CDR3. J is TRBJ1-2 and V is TRBV12-3 or TRBV12-4, with unresolved D. With 0 bases removed from V and 5 bases from J, the gap between germline ends came to 4 bases. CDR3 length: 12 residues. The CDR3 nucleotides read TGTGCCAGCAGTTTAGCAGGGTATGGCTACACCTTC. As protein: CASSLAGYGYTF.

The genes are TRBV28 and TRBJ1-2; possibly TRBD1 for D (5 bases). CDR3 size: 13 residues. The germline CDR1 and CDR2 sequences are MDHEN and SYDVKM. V was shortened by 4 bases and J by 1 base, with 7 bases between the two germline ends. CDR3 region: CASSSTVNYGYTF. DNA for the CDR3: TGTGCCAGCAGTTCGACAGTTAACTATGGCTACACCTTC.

V gene TRBV4-1 combines with J gene TRBJ1-1, with a tentative D call TRBD1 (5 bases). Germline V gene sequence: CDR1 MGHRA, CDR2 YSYEKL. There are 18 residues in the CDR3. Trimming stripped 1 base from V and 1 base from J, with 19 bases between. The CDR3 region is CASSQVLGGGAQNTEAFF. DNA for the CDR3: TGCGCCAGCAGCCAAGTCCTTGGCGGTGGGGCCCAGAACACTGAAGCTTTCTTT.

This chain links TRBV9 with TRBJ2-5; D could derive from TRBD1 or TRBD2 (5 bases each). Trimming left V 2 bases short and J 5 bases short, with 16 bases between. CDR1 and CDR2 from the germline V gene are SGDLS and YYNGEE. The CDR3 is 15 residues long. For the CDR3, the DNA is TGTGCCAGCAGCGTTTCCCACGGGACGGTGGAGACCCAGTACTTC. It yields the protein CASSVSHGTVETQYF.

The rearrangement joins TRBV7-9 to TRBJ1-6; D not resolved. The CDR3 loop spans 15 amino acids. The V gene lost 1 base and the J gene lost 10 bases, with 14 bases spanning the gap. Germline CDR1 reads SEHNR; CDR2 reads FQNEAQ (reference sequence). The DNA of the CDR3 is TGTGCCAGCAGCTTAGGAGAGGGCGCGCACTCACCCCTCCACTTT. It encodes CASSLGEGAHSPLHF.

This clone was observed a handful of times. The genes are TRBV7-9 and TRBJ2-7, with 10 positions matching TRBD2. Trimming at V came to 6 bases and at J to 2 bases, leaving 4 bases not matched to a gene. Per the germline V gene, CDR1 is SEHNR and CDR2 is FQNEAQ (reference sequence). The CDR3 length is 14 residues. The chain's CDR3 is CASRGLADTYEQYF. The CDR3 nucleotides are TGTGCCAGCAGAGGACTAGCGGATACCTACGAGCAGTACTTC.

The genes are TRBV5-6 and TRBJ1-1; D ambiguous. V was trimmed by 5 bases and J by 4 bases, leaving 15 bases between them. Per germline, CDR1 SGHDT and CDR2 YYEEEE. The CDR3 loop spans 14 amino acids. The CDR3 reads CASSVLERGTEAFF. The DNA of the CDR3 is TGTGCCAGCAGTGTACTCGAGAGAGGCACTGAAGCTTTCTTT.

This chain links TRBV5-1 with TRBJ1-2, with 8 bases matching TRBD1. This CDR3 spans 15 amino acids. The germline V gene encodes CDR1 SGHRS and CDR2 YFSETQ. V lost 3 bases to trimming and J lost 4 bases; unmatched junction nucleotides: 8. The CDR3 spells CASSSTQQGGYGYTF. CDR3 nucleotide sequence: TGCGCCAGCAGCTCCACCCAACAGGGGGGCTATGGCTACACCTTC.

The chain uses TRBV5-4 and TRBJ2-7, with D perhaps given as TRBD1 or TRBD2 (6 bases each). Trimming cost V 0 bases and J 6 bases, with 10 bases left between them. CDR3 length: 13 amino acids. The germline CDR1 and CDR2 sequences are SGHNT and YYREEE (reference sequence). CDR3 DNA: TGTGCCAGCAGCTTGGGAGGGGGAGGCGAGCAGTACTTC. Translated: CASSLGGGGEQYF.